The 26 T cell receptor beta chains given below trace back to one sample, sequenced in a study of vaccination effects on CD4 cells after COVID-19. Using immunoSEQ multiplex PCR, the repertoire was profiled, and TCRdb retains in-frame clones only, with some absent. The sample has 25,000 to 35,000 clones; approximately 61% are singletons. These receptors are not linked to any known antigen. Expansion of antigen-specific CD4+ T cells with viral peptide pools was carried out by the ViraFEST assay before sequencing. Isolating CD4+ T cells followed around nine days of culture. This sample comprised CD4+ T cells from PBMCs cultured with HCoV-229E spike peptides, obtained before COVID-19 vaccination. These receptors all come from a human donor who received a COVID-19 vaccine.

This clone was observed a few times. This chain links TRBV6-2 or TRBV6-3 with TRBJ2-7; 7 bases line up with TRBD1. Trimming cost V 1 base and J 3 bases; bases outside gene matches: 6. CDR1 is MNHEY and CDR2 is SVGEGT in the germline V gene. This CDR3 is 15 amino acids long. Written as DNA, the CDR3 is TGTGCCAGCAGTTACTGGGACAGTGCGGGCTACGAGCAGTACTTC. It specifies CASSYWDSAGYEQYF.

V gene TRBV6-2 or TRBV6-3 combines with J gene TRBJ1-1; 9 bases agree with TRBD1. The germline gives CDR1 MNHEY, CDR2 SVGEGT. Trimming cost V 6 bases and J 10 bases; bases outside gene matches: 3. This CDR3 has 11 residues. CDR3 DNA sequence: TGTGCCAGCAGCGACAGGGGGGTAGCTTTCTTT. Translated, it gives CASSDRGVAFF.

The chain links TRBV5-4 to TRBJ1-2; possible D gene TRBD1, 5 bases. CDR1 and CDR2 (germline): SGHNT, YYREEE (reference sequence). The V and J ends lost 0 bases and 2 bases respectively, with 17 bases between them. CDR3 size: 17 residues. The CDR3: CASSLGGTLGWNYGYTF. The CDR3 nucleotides are TGTGCCAGCAGCTTGGGTGGGACCTTGGGGTGGAACTATGGCTACACCTTC.

This clone was observed a handful of times. The V and J genes are TRBV30 and TRBJ2-3, with a weak D call TRBD2 (6 bases). Germline V CDR1 and CDR2: GTSNPN, SVGIG (reference sequence). The CDR3 has 15 amino acids. Trimming cost V 1 base and J 3 bases, with 14 bases left between them. The chain's CDR3 is CAWSGGFGGTDTQYF. In DNA form, the CDR3 reads TGTGCCTGGAGTGGTGGGTTCGGAGGGACAGATACGCAGTATTTT.

This chain connects TRBV2 to TRBJ2-3; D could derive from TRBD1 or TRBD2 (5 bases each). Germline CDR1 and CDR2: SNHLY and FYNNEI. This CDR3 is built from 13 residues. Trimming stripped 8 bases from V and 1 base from J, with 10 bases between. The CDR3 reads CASPPGRTDTQYF. The CDR3 region has the DNA TGTGCCAGCCCGCCGGGGCGCACAGATACGCAGTATTTT. The whole variable domain, filled in from reference TRBV2 and TRBJ2-3, reads EPEVTQTPSHQVTQMGQEVILRCVPISNHLYFYWYRQILGQKVEFLVSFYNNEISEKSEIFDDQFSVERPDGSNFTLKIRSTKLEDSAMYFCASPPGRTDTQYFGPGTRLTVL.

This clone occurred a few times. The chain has TRBV10-3 and TRBJ1-1; 8 bases map to TRBD1. The germline V gene has CDR1 ENHRY and CDR2 SYGVKD. V lost 10 bases and J lost 1; bases outside the gene matches: 14. This CDR3 contains 16 residues. CDR3 in DNA: TGTGCCAGCAAGGGTACAGGGGGGTTTACGAACACTGAAGCTTTCTTT. Translated, it gives CASKGTGGFTNTEAFF.

This rearrangement joins TRBV10-1 to TRBJ1-1; 8 bases line up with TRBD1. This CDR3 contains 12 residues. V shed 10 bases, J shed 6 bases, and the junction held 7 bases outside the gene matches. Looked up from germline, CDR1 is WNHNN and CDR2 is SYGVQD (reference sequence). For the CDR3, the DNA is TGCGCCACCTTCGACAGGGGCCCTGAAGCTTTCTTT. Translation gives CATFDRGPEAFF.

This clone came up a few times. This chain joins TRBV11-3 and TRBJ2-7, with 9 bases identical to TRBD1. The CDR3 sequence is 16 residues long. The J segment lost 4 bases and the V segment lost 0 bases, leaving 7 bases of the junction unmatched. Per the germline V gene, CDR1 is SGHNT and CDR2 is YENEEA. For the CDR3, the DNA is TGTGCCAGCAGCTTAGAAACCGGACAGGGGACTTACGAGCAGTACTTC. It translates to CASSLETGQGTYEQYF.

The chain recombines TRBV3-1 (or the pseudogene TRBV3-2) with TRBJ1-2, with D tentatively TRBD1 (6 bases). There are 15 residues in the CDR3. The V gene lost 3 bases and the J gene lost 3 bases, with 14 bases spanning the gap. Germline CDR1 reads LGHDT; CDR2 reads YNNKEL (reference sequence). CDR3 DNA sequence: TGTGCCAGCAGCCAGAGGGGGGGGGAAGACTATGGCTACACCTTC. Protein: CASSQRGGEDYGYTF.

The J gene is TRBJ1-1, the V gene TRBV11-2, with 8 bases fitting TRBD1. Germline values: CDR1 SGHAT, CDR2 FQNNGV. The CDR3 extends over 14 amino acids. The V and J ends lost 3 bases and 1 base, in that order; junction bases with no gene match: 1. The CDR3, as DNA: TGTGCCAGCAGCTTTGGACAGGGGAACACTGAAGCTTTCTTT. Protein product: CASSFGQGNTEAFF.

The V gene is TRBV5-1, the J gene TRBJ2-7, with D perhaps given as TRBD1 or TRBD2 (5 bases each). Germline loops: CDR1 SGHRS, CDR2 YFSETQ. This CDR3 has 14 residues. Trimming took off 2 bases at V and 2 bases at J, with 11 bases between the two ends. For the CDR3, the DNA is TGCGCCAGCAGCTTTGGGGACGGGGCCTACGAGCAGTACTTC. Its protein product is CASSFGDGAYEQYF.

The rearrangement uses TRBV4-2 and TRBJ1-3, with D perhaps TRBD1 (5 bases). Germline V CDR1 and CDR2: LGHNA, YNFKEQ. The V end was cut by 3 bases, the J end by 0 bases, with 15 bases between. This CDR3 contains 17 residues. CDR3 protein: CASSHDGTASSGNTIYF. The CDR3 nucleotides are TGTGCCAGCAGCCACGACGGGACGGCCAGCTCTGGAAACACCATATATTTT.

In this sample, this clone turned up once. The chain combines TRBV9 with TRBJ2-5; D may match TRBD1 or TRBD2 (5 bases each). CDR3 length: 13 residues. Germline V gene lookup returns CDR1 SGDLS and CDR2 YYNGEE. Trimming left V 7 bases short and J 5 bases short, with 15 bases between. The CDR3 DNA sequence: TGTGCCAGCGGCCCCGGGGCGTTGGAGACCCAGTACTTC. Translating gives CASGPGALETQYF.

The V and J genes are TRBV18 and TRBJ1-1; no clear D gene. Germline V gives CDR1 KGHSH, CDR2 LQKENI. V lost 3 bases and J lost 1, with 9 bases in between. The CDR3 has 14 amino acids. The CDR3 DNA follows: TGTGCCAGCTCACCGAACGACGGGAACACTGAAGCTTTCTTT. This translates into CASSPNDGNTEAFF.

This clone was seen more than once but under ten times. The CDR3: CASRLTGTSGYTF. CDR3 DNA: TGTGCCAGCAGACTTACAGGGACCTCGGGCTACACCTTC. The chain joins TRBV5-6 to TRBJ1-2; TRBD1 might be the D (6 bases). The CDR3 has 13 amino acids. Trimming took 5 bases from V and 8 from J, leaving 16 bases between them. Germline loops: CDR1 SGHDT, CDR2 YYEEEE.

CDR3 residues: CASSVAVADEQYF. CDR3 bases: TGTGCCAGCAGCGTAGCGGTAGCGGATGAGCAGTACTTC. The rearrangement links TRBV9 to TRBJ2-7; D might be TRBD2 (6 bases). Looked up from germline, CDR1 is SGDLS and CDR2 is YYNGEE. V lost 0 bases to trimming and J lost 7 bases, with 11 bases between them. The CDR3 is 13 amino acids.

This chain connects TRBV4-3 to TRBJ2-7; TRBD2 matches 9 bases. CDR1 and CDR2 (germline): LGHNA, YSLEER. The CDR3 is made up of 20 amino acids. V lost 0 bases, J lost 0 bases, and 15 bases stayed unmatched. CDR3 in DNA: TGCGCCAGCAGCCAAGATTGGCGCGGGGGGGCCTACTCAAACTCCTACGAGCAGTACTTC. Translating gives CASSQDWRGGAYSNSYEQYF.

This clone was observed once. The chain has TRBV12-3 or TRBV12-4 and TRBJ2-5; perhaps TRBD1 as D (6 bases). Between the trimmed V and J ends, which lost 4 bases and 5 bases, there was a span of 8 bases. CDR3 length equals 12 residues. CDR3 region: CASSWGQETQYF. The CDR3, as DNA: TGTGCCAGCAGTTGGGGGCAGGAGACCCAGTACTTC.

The V and J genes are TRBV27 and TRBJ2-5; D not resolved. The V end was cut by 5 bases, the J end by 3 bases, with 10 bases between. The CDR3 covers 13 residues. The germline V gene encodes CDR1 MNHEY and CDR2 SMNVEV (reference sequence). Written as DNA, the CDR3 is TGTGCCAGCAGTCTAATACCGGAAGAGACCCAGTACTTC. This translates into CASSLIPEETQYF.

The chain is built from TRBV18 and TRBJ2-4; D gene ambiguous. The ends were cut back, 3 bases at V and 7 bases at J, with 19 bases in the middle. The length of the CDR3 is 16 residues. From germline, CDR1 is KGHSH and CDR2 LQKENI. The CDR3 sequence: CASSPSSRINGNIQYF. The CDR3 nucleotides read TGTGCCAGCTCACCGAGCTCTAGGATAAACGGGAACATTCAGTACTTC. Using reference TRBV18 and TRBJ2-4 for the parts outside the CDR3, the full variable domain is NAGVMQNPRHLVRRRGQEARLRCSPMKGHSHVYWYRQLPEEGLKFMVYLQKENIIDESGMPKERFSAEFPKEGPSILRIQQVVRGDSAAYFCASSPSSRINGNIQYFGAGTRLSVL.

J is TRBJ1-2 and V is TRBV5-6; D not certain. Trimming took 0 bases from V and 5 from J, leaving 14 bases between them. The CDR3 is made up of 15 amino acids. CDR1 and CDR2 (germline): SGHDT, YYEEEE. CDR3 residues: CASSLARAEGYGYTF. The CDR3 DNA is TGTGCCAGCAGCTTGGCTAGGGCAGAAGGGTATGGCTACACCTTC.

This rearrangement joins TRBV6-5 to TRBJ1-1; 7 nucleotides match TRBD1. CDR1 MNHEY and CDR2 SVGAGI come from the germline V gene. With V trimmed by 6 bases and J by 10 bases, 11 bases remained unmatched. CDR3 length equals 13 residues. DNA of the CDR3: TGTGCCAGCAGGCGAGGAGGGGCAGGGGGAGCTTTCTTT. Its protein product is CASRRGGAGGAFF.

CDR3 in amino acids: CASSMGNSPLHF. The CDR3, as DNA: TGTGCCAGTAGTATGGGGAATTCACCCCTCCACTTT. The genes are TRBV19 and TRBJ1-6; D remains unclear. CDR1 and CDR2 (germline): LNHDA, SQIVND (reference sequence). The length of the CDR3 is 12 residues. V was cut by 3 bases and J by 7 bases, with 4 bases left in between.

This clone was recorded a few times. The chain is built from TRBV20-1 and TRBJ1-1, with D hard to call. The germline V gene has CDR1 DFQATT and CDR2 SNEGSKA (reference sequence). V lost 6 bases to trimming and J lost 0 bases, with 5 bases between them. This CDR3 is built from 11 residues. The CDR3 spells CSAPVNTEAFF. The CDR3, as DNA: TGCAGTGCCCCAGTGAACACTGAAGCTTTCTTT.

This clone was recorded a few times. The chain carries TRBV4-1 and TRBJ1-1; maybe TRBD1 (6 bases). Trimming removed 4 bases at V and 8 bases at J, with 20 bases between. The CDR3 loop spans 15 amino acids. Germline V CDR1 and CDR2: MGHRA, YSYEKL. The DNA of the CDR3 is TGCGCCAGCAGCCCTTCTCGCTGGGACACTGGGGAAGCTTTCTTT. As protein: CASSPSRWDTGEAFF.

The chain combines TRBV9 with TRBJ1-1; D remains ambiguous. Trimming shortened V by 2 bases and J by 0 bases, and 11 bases separated the two germline ends. This CDR3 is 15 amino acids long. Per germline, CDR1 SGDLS and CDR2 YYNGEE. The CDR3: CASSVDPRMNTEAFF. The CDR3, as DNA: TGTGCCAGCAGCGTCGATCCCCGTATGAACACTGAAGCTTTCTTT.